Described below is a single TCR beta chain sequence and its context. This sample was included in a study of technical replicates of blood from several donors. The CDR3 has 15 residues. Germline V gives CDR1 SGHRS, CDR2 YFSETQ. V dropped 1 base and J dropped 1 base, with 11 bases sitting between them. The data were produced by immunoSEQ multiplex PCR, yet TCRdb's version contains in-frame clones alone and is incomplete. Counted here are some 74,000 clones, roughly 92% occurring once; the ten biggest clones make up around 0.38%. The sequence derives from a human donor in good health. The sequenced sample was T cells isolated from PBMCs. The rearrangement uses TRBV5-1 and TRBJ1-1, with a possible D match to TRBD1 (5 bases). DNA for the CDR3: TGCGCCAGCAGCTTGTATCAGGGAAGGAACACTGAAGCTTTCTTT. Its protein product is CASSLYQGRNTEAFF. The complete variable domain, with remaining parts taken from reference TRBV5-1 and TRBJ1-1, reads KAGVTQTPRYLIKTRGQQVTLSCSPISGHRSVSWYQQTPGQGLQFLFEYFSETQRNKGNFPGRFSGRQFSNSRSEMNVSTLELGDSALYLCASSLYQGRNTEAFFGQGTRLTVV.